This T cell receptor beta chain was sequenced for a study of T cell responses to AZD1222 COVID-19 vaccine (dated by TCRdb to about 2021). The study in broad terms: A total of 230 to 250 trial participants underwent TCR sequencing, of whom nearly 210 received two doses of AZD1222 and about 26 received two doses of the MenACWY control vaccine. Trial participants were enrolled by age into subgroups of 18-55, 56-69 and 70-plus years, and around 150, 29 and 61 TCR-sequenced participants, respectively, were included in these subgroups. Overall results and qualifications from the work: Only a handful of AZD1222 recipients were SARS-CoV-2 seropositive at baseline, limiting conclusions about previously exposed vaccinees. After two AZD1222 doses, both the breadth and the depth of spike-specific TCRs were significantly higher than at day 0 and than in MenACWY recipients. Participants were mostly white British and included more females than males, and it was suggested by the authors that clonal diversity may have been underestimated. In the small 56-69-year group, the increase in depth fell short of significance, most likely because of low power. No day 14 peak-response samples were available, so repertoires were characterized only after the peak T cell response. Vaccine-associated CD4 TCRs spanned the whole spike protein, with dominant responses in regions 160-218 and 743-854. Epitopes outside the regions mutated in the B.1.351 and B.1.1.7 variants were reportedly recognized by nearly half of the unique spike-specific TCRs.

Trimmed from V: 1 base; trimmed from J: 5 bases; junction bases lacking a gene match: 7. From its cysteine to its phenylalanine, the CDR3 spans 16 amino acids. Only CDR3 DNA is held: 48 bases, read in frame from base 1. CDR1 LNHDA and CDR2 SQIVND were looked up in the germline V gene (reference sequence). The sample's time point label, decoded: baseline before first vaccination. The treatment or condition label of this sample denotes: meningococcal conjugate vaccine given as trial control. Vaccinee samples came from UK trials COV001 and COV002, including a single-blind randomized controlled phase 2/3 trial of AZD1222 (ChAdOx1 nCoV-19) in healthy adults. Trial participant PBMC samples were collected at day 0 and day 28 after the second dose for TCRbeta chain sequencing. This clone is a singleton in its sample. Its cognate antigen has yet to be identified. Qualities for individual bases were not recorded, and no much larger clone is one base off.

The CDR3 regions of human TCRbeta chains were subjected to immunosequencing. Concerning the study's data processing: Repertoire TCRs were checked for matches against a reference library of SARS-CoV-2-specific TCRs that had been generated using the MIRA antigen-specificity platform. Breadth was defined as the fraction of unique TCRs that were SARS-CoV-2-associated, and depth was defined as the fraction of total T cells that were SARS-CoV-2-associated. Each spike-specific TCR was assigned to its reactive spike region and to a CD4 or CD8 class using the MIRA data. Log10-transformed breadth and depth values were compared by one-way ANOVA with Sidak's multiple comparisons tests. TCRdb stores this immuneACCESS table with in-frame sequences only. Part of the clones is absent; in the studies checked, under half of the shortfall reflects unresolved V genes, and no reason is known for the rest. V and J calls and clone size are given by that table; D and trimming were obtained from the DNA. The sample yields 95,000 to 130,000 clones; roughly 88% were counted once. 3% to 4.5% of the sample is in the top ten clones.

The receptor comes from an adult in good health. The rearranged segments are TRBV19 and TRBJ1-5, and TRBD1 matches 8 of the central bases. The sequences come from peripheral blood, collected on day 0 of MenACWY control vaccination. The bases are TGTGCCAGTAGTATAGTAGGACAGGGAAGAGATCAGCCCCAGCATTTT. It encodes CASSIVGQGRDQPQHF. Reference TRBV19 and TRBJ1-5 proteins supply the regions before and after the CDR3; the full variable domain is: DGGITQSPKYLFRKEGQNVTLSCEQNLNHDAMYWYRQDPGQGLRLIYYSQIVNDFQKGDIAEGYSVSREKKESFPLTVTSAQKNPTAFYLCASSIVGQGRDQPQHFGDGTRLSIL.